What follows are 31 T cell receptor beta chains derived from one specimen sequenced in a study of T cells in localized non-small cell lung cancer. The protocol was immunoSEQ multiplex PCR, while the TCRdb copy is restricted to in-frame clones and leaves out a portion. This sample has about 82,000 clones; 80% occur once, and the top ten carry roughly 19%. The sequences come from PBMCs, collected before any cancer treatment. These TCRs come from a man between 35 and 75 years old with stage II squamous cell lung carcinoma.

V is TRBV7-8 and J is TRBJ2-2; D uncertain. The CDR3 sequence is 14 residues long. Germline V gene lookup returns CDR1 SGHVS and CDR2 FQNEAQ. Trimming shortened V by 5 bases and J by 4 bases, and 11 bases separated the two germline ends. In nucleotides, the CDR3 is TGTGCCAGCAGCCCGGGTGGTGGCACCGGGGAGCTGTTTTTT. Residues: CASSPGGGTGELFF. Looking up the rest from reference TRBV7-8 and TRBJ2-2 gives the full variable domain: GAGVSQSPRYKVAKRGQDVALRCDPISGHVSLFWYQQALGQGPEFLTYFQNEAQLDKSGLPSDRFFAERPEGSVSTLKIQRTQQEDSAVYLCASSPGGGTGELFFGEGSRLTVL.

The rearrangement links TRBV5-1 to TRBJ1-6; D gene uncertain. The germline V gene encodes CDR1 SGHRS and CDR2 YFSETQ. The CDR3 spans 14 residues. The V end was cut by 0 bases, the J end by 7 bases, with 8 bases between. Here the CDR3 DNA reads TGCGCCAGCAGCTTGGATGGCACAAATTCACCCCTCCACTTT. This gives the protein CASSLDGTNSPLHF.

The genes are TRBV9 and TRBJ1-1; TRBD1 is a possible D gene (6 bases). This CDR3 spans 16 amino acids. V was trimmed by 4 bases and J by 2 bases, leaving 18 bases between them. In germline, CDR1 is SGDLS, CDR2 YYNGEE. The CDR3 DNA follows: TGTGCCAGCAGCACACAACCGGGGGGCGAAAACACTGAAGCTTTCTTT. Translating it yields CASSTQPGGENTEAFF.

The J gene is TRBJ1-4, the V gene TRBV7-2; 9 nucleotides line up with TRBD1. Trimming cost V 3 bases and J 8 bases; bases outside gene matches: 10. The CDR3 runs to 16 residues. Germline lookup yields CDR1 SGHTA and CDR2 FQGNSA. The CDR3 DNA follows: TGTGCCAGCAGCTTGGGGACAGGGAGTATGGGGGAAAAACTGTTTTTT. This sequence encodes CASSLGTGSMGEKLFF.

The chain links TRBV19 to TRBJ1-1, with 7 bases fitting TRBD1. The germline V gene has CDR1 LNHDA and CDR2 SQIVND (reference sequence). The CDR3 consists of 13 residues. The J segment lost 0 bases and the V segment lost 9 bases, leaving 4 bases of the junction unmatched. DNA of the CDR3: TGTGCCAGCGCCAGGGGGGTGAACACTGAAGCTTTCTTT. Residues: CASARGVNTEAFF.

V usage is TRBV2 and J usage is TRBJ2-6; no reliable D call. This CDR3 is 18 amino acids long. The germline gives CDR1 SNHLY, CDR2 FYNNEI. V lost 7 bases and J lost 0, with 19 bases in between. The CDR3 sequence is CASTFEAQAISGANVLTF. CDR3 sequence (DNA): TGTGCCAGCACTTTTGAGGCGCAGGCGATCTCTGGGGCCAACGTCCTGACTTTC.

The chain has TRBV18 and TRBJ1-5; 9 nucleotides line up with TRBD1. Per the germline V gene, CDR1 is KGHSH and CDR2 is LQKENI. The ends lost 0 bases at V and 4 bases at J; junction bases unmatched: 4. The CDR3 length is 16 residues. The CDR3 is CASSPPQGARNQPQHF. The CDR3 bases are TGTGCCAGCTCACCACCACAGGGGGCGCGGAATCAGCCCCAGCATTTT.

This clone was seen a handful of times. The chain links TRBV7-2 to TRBJ1-1; maybe TRBD1 (6 bases). With 4 bases removed from V and 5 bases from J, the gap between germline ends came to 20 bases. The CDR3 runs to 16 residues. Germline assignment: CDR1 SGHTA and CDR2 FQGNSA. This CDR3 reads CASSSFPRGRKTEAFF. In DNA, the CDR3 is TGTGCCAGCAGCTCCTTCCCCAGGGGCAGGAAGACTGAAGCTTTCTTT. Using reference TRBV7-2 and TRBJ1-1 for the parts outside the CDR3, the full variable domain is GAGVSQSPSNKVTEKGKDVELRCDPISGHTALYWYRQSLGQGLEFLIYFQGNSAPDKSGLPSDRFSAERTGGSVSTLTIQRTQQEDSAVYLCASSSFPRGRKTEAFFGQGTRLTVV.

V usage is TRBV5-5 and J usage is TRBJ2-1, with 11 bases fitting TRBD2. Germline V gene lookup returns CDR1 SGHKS and CDR2 YYEKEE (reference sequence). This CDR3 contains 18 residues. Germline trimming cut 4 bases from V and 6 bases from J; bases unmatched to any gene: 15. The CDR3 loop reads CASSQNGTSGLVVNEQFF. The DNA of the CDR3 is TGTGCCAGCAGCCAAAATGGGACTAGCGGTTTGGTTGTCAATGAGCAGTTCTTC.

The rearrangement joins TRBV4-2 to TRBJ1-4; no reliable D call. CDR3 length: 15 amino acids. The germline CDR1 and CDR2 sequences are LGHNA and YNFKEQ. The germline V and J ends were trimmed by 5 bases and 0 bases, with 10 bases remaining between them. The CDR3 spells CASSGWESTNEKLFF. In DNA, the CDR3 is TGTGCCAGCAGCGGTTGGGAGTCAACTAATGAAAAACTGTTTTTT.

V usage is TRBV5-1 and J usage is TRBJ1-4; D unresolved. The V end was cut by 0 bases, the J end by 7 bases, with 10 bases between. The CDR3 is made up of 14 amino acids. Germline CDR1 SGHRS, CDR2 YFSETQ. This CDR3 reads CASSLERAGEKLFF. CDR3 sequence (DNA): TGCGCCAGCAGCTTGGAAAGGGCGGGTGAAAAACTGTTTTTT.

The rearrangement links TRBV7-9 to TRBJ2-1; 15 positions agree with TRBD2. Germline CDR1 is SEHNR and CDR2 is FQNEAQ (reference sequence). The V segment lost 5 bases and the J segment 9 bases; nucleotides outside the gene matches: 5. This CDR3 comprises 15 residues. CDR3 loop: CASSGLAGGVGEQFF. The CDR3 DNA follows: TGTGCCAGCAGCGGACTAGCGGGAGGGGTGGGTGAGCAGTTCTTC.

The chain is built from TRBV5-6 and TRBJ2-3; D not resolved. The CDR3 loop spans 13 amino acids. Germline CDR1 is SGHDT and CDR2 is YYEEEE. Trimming cost V 0 bases and J 4 bases, with 6 bases left between them. CDR3: CASSLGASDTQYF. The CDR3 bases are TGTGCCAGCAGCTTGGGGGCATCAGATACGCAGTATTTT.

The J gene is TRBJ1-2, the V gene TRBV28; D might be TRBD1 (6 bases). Germline V gene lookup returns CDR1 MDHEN and CDR2 SYDVKM. The CDR3 runs to 17 residues. The V gene lost 4 bases and the J gene lost 0 bases, with 18 bases spanning the gap. CDR3 protein: CASSSWDTLYPNYGYTF. CDR3 in DNA: TGTGCCAGCAGTTCCTGGGACACGCTATACCCTAACTATGGCTACACCTTC.

The CDR3, as DNA: TGTGCCAGCAGTCCACAGGGCTACGAGCAGTACTTC. Translated, it gives CASSPQGYEQYF. The chain has TRBV6-5 and TRBJ2-7; D is perhaps TRBD1 (6 bases). Germline CDR1 MNHEY, CDR2 SVGAGI. Trimming removed 5 bases at V and 3 bases at J, with 8 bases between. CDR3 length: 12 residues.

This rearrangement joins TRBV9 to TRBJ2-7, with TRBD1 matching over 10 bases. The germline gives CDR1 SGDLS, CDR2 YYNGEE. There are 14 residues in the CDR3. V gave up 3 bases and J gave up 6 bases; unmatched junction bases: 6. CDR3 sequence: CASSAGQGVREQYF. In DNA, the CDR3 is TGTGCCAGCAGCGCTGGACAGGGGGTCCGCGAGCAGTACTTC.

The chain links TRBV19 to TRBJ1-6; tentatively, D is TRBD1 (5 bases). CDR1 and CDR2 from the germline V gene are LNHDA and SQIVND (reference sequence). The CDR3 consists of 15 residues. Trimming cost V 5 bases and J 5 bases, with 13 bases left between them. CDR3 sequence: CASSAAGTDNSPLHF. Here the CDR3 DNA reads TGTGCCAGTAGTGCCGCCGGGACGGATAATTCACCCCTCCACTTT.

This clone was picked up a small number of times. J is TRBJ2-7 and V is TRBV21-1; no DNA check was done on the table's D call, TRBD2. TRBV21-1 has pseudogene status. CDR3 length: 14 residues. Here the CDR3 reads CASSTAGGEYEQYF. CDR3 nucleotides: TGTGCCAGCAGCACAGCGGGAGGGGAATACGAGCAGTACTTC.

CDR3 sequence reads: CASSVDTGRYNEKLFF. CDR3 bases: TGTGCCAGCAGCGTAGATACAGGGAGATATAATGAAAAACTGTTTTTT. The V call is TRBV9, the J call TRBJ1-4; D perhaps matches TRBD1 (6 bases). Germline values: CDR1 SGDLS, CDR2 YYNGEE. This CDR3 is 16 amino acids long. Trimming pared 0 bases from V and 4 bases from J, leaving 13 bases between.

The chain joins TRBV19 to TRBJ2-1; D is uncertain. This CDR3 comprises 16 residues. Germline CDR1 is LNHDA and CDR2 is SQIVND (reference sequence). Trimming shortened V by 0 bases and J by 3 bases, and 12 bases separated the two germline ends. For the CDR3, the DNA is TGTGCCAGTAGTATAGAGGCCACCACCCTCTACAATGAGCAGTTCTTC. This codes for CASSIEATTLYNEQFF. Supplemented by reference TRBV19 and TRBJ2-1, the full variable domain reads DGGITQSPKYLFRKEGQNVTLSCEQNLNHDAMYWYRQDPGQGLRLIYYSQIVNDFQKGDIAEGYSVSREKKESFPLTVTSAQKNPTAFYLCASSIEATTLYNEQFFGPGTRLTVL.

The gene calls are TRBV15 and TRBJ1-3; D gene ambiguous. The germline gives CDR1 LNHNV, CDR2 YYDKDF (reference sequence). The CDR3 extends over 14 amino acids. Trimming took 5 bases from V and 0 from J, leaving 8 bases between them. In nucleotides, the CDR3 is TGTGCCACCAGCTCTCAGAGCTCTGGAAACACCATATATTTT. Translated, it gives CATSSQSSGNTIYF. The full variable domain, in which reference TRBV15 and TRBJ1-3 provide the parts outside the CDR3, is DAMVIQNPRYQVTQFGKPVTLSCSQTLNHNVMYWYQQKSSQAPKLLFHYYDKDFNNEADTPDNFQSRRPNTSFCFLDIRSPGLGDTAMYLCATSSQSSGNTIYFGEGSWLTVV.

The J gene is TRBJ1-5, the V gene TRBV7-3, with D possibly TRBD1 on 5 matching bases. The germline gives CDR1 SGHTA, CDR2 FQGTGA. The CDR3 has 15 residues. V was clipped by 6 bases and J by 4 bases, with 16 bases between them. CDR3 sequence reads: CASSRAGTTNQPQHF. CDR3 nucleotide sequence: TGTGCCAGCAGTCGGGCCGGGACCACGAATCAGCCCCAGCATTTT.

This chain joins TRBV28 and TRBJ1-5; 10 nucleotides align to TRBD1. CDR1 is MDHEN and CDR2 is SYDVKM in the germline V gene. The ends lost 7 bases at V and 6 bases at J; junction bases unmatched: 9. The CDR3 loop spans 15 amino acids. CDR3 in amino acids: CASTPQDRGLQPQHF. In DNA, the CDR3 is TGTGCCAGCACCCCTCAAGACAGGGGGCTTCAGCCCCAGCATTTT.

The chain uses TRBV4-1 and TRBJ1-4; D not resolved. The CDR3 length is 17 residues. V lost 0 bases and J 2 bases, leaving 13 bases between the germline ends. Germline lookup yields CDR1 MGHRA and CDR2 YSYEKL. CDR3 bases: TGCGCCAGCAGCCAAGAAGGACCGGACTTGACTAATGAAAAACTGTTTTTT. Its protein is CASSQEGPDLTNEKLFF.

V usage is TRBV2 and J usage is TRBJ1-1, with unresolved D. The CDR3 has 14 amino acids. The V gene lost 8 bases and the J gene lost 4 bases, with 17 bases spanning the gap. Germline CDR1 and CDR2: SNHLY and FYNNEI. This CDR3 reads CASSPTDGSTEAFF. The DNA for the CDR3 is TGTGCCAGCTCCCCCACCGACGGGTCCACTGAAGCTTTCTTT.

The rearrangement joins TRBV7-6 to TRBJ2-1; 12 bases map to TRBD2. This CDR3 region has 14 residues. Germline assignment: CDR1 SGHVS and CDR2 FNYEAQ. With 4 bases clipped from V and 8 bases from J, the junction kept 3 bases outside the gene matches. Here the CDR3 DNA reads TGTGCCAGCAGCTCTCTAGCGGGAGGGGATGAGCAGTTCTTC. Amino acids: CASSSLAGGDEQFF. The full variable domain, rest sourced from reference TRBV7-6 and TRBJ2-1, is GAGVSQSPRYKVTKRGQDVALRCDPISGHVSLYWYRQALGQGPEFLTYFNYEAQQDKSGLPNDRFSAERPEGSISTLTIQRTEQRDSAMYRCASSSLAGGDEQFFGPGTRLTVL.

V and J are TRBV4-1 and TRBJ2-3, with 8 bases aligning to TRBD2. This CDR3 has 19 residues. V trimming: 1 base; J trimming: 4 bases; junction bases outside the gene matches: 16. Germline CDR1 MGHRA, CDR2 YSYEKL. The CDR3 sequence: CASSQGPLPGLGGADTQYF. The CDR3 region has the DNA TGCGCCAGCAGCCAAGGTCCCCTACCGGGACTAGGGGGTGCAGATACGCAGTATTTT.

J is TRBJ2-2 and V is TRBV19, with D maybe TRBD1 (6 bases). Germline assignment: CDR1 LNHDA and CDR2 SQIVND (reference sequence). The CDR3 sequence is 18 residues long. Trimming took 3 bases from V and 6 from J, leaving 23 bases between them. The CDR3 here is CASSIEVWGRGTSGELFF. Written as DNA, the CDR3 is TGTGCCAGTAGTATTGAGGTTTGGGGCAGGGGAACGTCCGGGGAGCTGTTTTTT.

In its sample, this clone was seen a few times. The CDR3: CASTVEEGAYTEAFF. Here the CDR3 DNA reads TGTGCCAGCACCGTAGAGGAGGGGGCTTACACTGAAGCTTTCTTT. The chain is built from TRBV7-2 and TRBJ1-1; 7 bases fit TRBD1. CDR3 length: 15 amino acids. V shed 7 bases, J shed 3 bases, and the junction held 11 bases outside the gene matches. The V gene's germline CDR1 is SGHTA and CDR2 FQGNSA.

J is TRBJ1-2 and V is TRBV7-2; D uncertain. Germline CDR1 SGHTA, CDR2 FQGNSA. The V end lost 5 bases, the J end lost 2 bases, and 15 bases lay between the germline ends. The CDR3 contains 15 residues. This CDR3 is CASSPVGRENYGYTF. CDR3 DNA sequence: TGTGCCAGCAGCCCGGTCGGACGGGAAAACTATGGCTACACCTTC.

This rearrangement joins TRBV5-1 to TRBJ2-5; possibly TRBD2 for D (6 bases). V was pared by 4 bases and J by 4 bases, with 17 bases between. Germline values: CDR1 SGHRS, CDR2 YFSETQ. The CDR3 is made up of 15 amino acids. The CDR3 DNA is TGCGCCAGCAGCCTGGCGGGAACAGACGGAGAGACCCAGTACTTC. It specifies CASSLAGTDGETQYF.